Following are 24 T cell receptor beta chains from one sample sequenced in a study of T cells in Graves' hyperthyroidism and ophthalmopathy. The investigators amplified TCR beta CDR3 regions from RNA transcripts. When the TCR CDR3 underwent first-round RT-PCR, the HTBI primer set was used. TCRdb analysed the multiplex PCR reads with MiXCR anew, one entry per CDR3 protein. The sample holds 600,000 or so distinct CDR3 sequences; 15% to 20% are singletons and the top ten take around 4%. Sequencing input: blood. Receptors originate from a woman in her thirties with Graves' hyperthyroidism.

This clonotype was detected ten times or more. V and J are TRBV5-6 and TRBJ1-2; possibly TRBD1 for D (6 bases). The V gene's germline CDR1 is SGHDT and CDR2 YYEEEE. The CDR3 is made up of 14 amino acids. Trimming removed 4 bases at V and 5 bases at J, with 15 bases between. DNA of the CDR3: TGTGCCAGCAGCACGAGACAGGCGCGATATGGCTACACCTTC. This gives the protein CASSTRQARYGYTF.

This sequence joins TRBV11-2 and TRBJ2-5; 7 nucleotides match TRBD2. The V gene end was trimmed by 1 base and the J gene end by 4 bases; junction bases not matched to a gene: 15. From germline, CDR1 is SGHAT and CDR2 FQNNGV. CDR3 length equals 18 residues. Here the CDR3 DNA reads TGTGCCAGCAGCTTAGTTGGCGGGAGTATACTAGGCGGAGAGACCCAGTACTTC. Translation gives CASSLVGGSILGGETQYF.

Many counts were recorded for this clonotype. This may arise from a read error, as a much more abundant clone is one base away. The chain employs TRBV2 and TRBJ2-3; D call uncertain. Germline V gene lookup returns CDR1 SNHLY and CDR2 FYNNEI. The CDR3 consists of 15 residues. V gave up 5 bases and J gave up 6 bases, with 18 bases separating them. CDR3: CASSSKGVGVDTQYF. As DNA, the CDR3 is TGTGCCAGCAGTTCTAAGGGTGTAGGAGTTGATACGCAGTATTTT.

This clonotype was counted a few times. The J gene is TRBJ2-2, the V gene TRBV20-1; weak D call: TRBD1 (6 bases). The CDR3 covers 17 residues. V was pared by 0 bases and J by 0 bases, with 14 bases between. Germline CDR1 reads DFQATT; CDR2 reads SNEGSKA (reference sequence). CDR3 sequence: CSARDIMDRANTGELFF. CDR3 DNA sequence: TGCAGTGCTAGAGACATAATGGACAGAGCGAACACCGGGGAGCTGTTTTTT.

This clonotype was seen ten or more times. The V gene is TRBV9, the J gene TRBJ2-7; tentatively, D is TRBD1 (6 bases). The V and J ends lost 3 bases and 0 bases respectively, with 16 bases between them. The CDR3 totals 16 residues. Per the germline V gene, CDR1 is SGDLS and CDR2 is YYNGEE. CDR3 protein: CASSASGGSSSYEQYF. As DNA, the CDR3 is TGTGCCAGCAGCGCGAGTGGGGGCTCTAGCTCCTACGAGCAGTACTTC.

This clonotype was seen only a few times. The chain is built from TRBV12-3 or TRBV12-4 and TRBJ2-3, with 9 bases identical to TRBD1. The CDR3 sequence is 16 residues long. Trimming at V came to 7 bases and at J to 2 bases, leaving 10 bases not matched to a gene. Here the CDR3 DNA reads TGTGCCAGCACTCCTCCCCGGGACAGGGACACAGATACGCAGTATTTT. This codes for CASTPPRDRDTDTQYF.

The chain employs TRBV5-5 and TRBJ2-5, with D uncertain. From germline, CDR1 is SGHKS and CDR2 YYEKEE (reference sequence). V dropped 5 bases and J dropped 5 bases, with 16 bases sitting between them. This CDR3 has 14 residues. The CDR3 loop is CASSFFSPEETQYF. Written as DNA, the CDR3 is TGTGCCAGCAGTTTTTTCTCACCCGAGGAGACCCAGTACTTC.

This clonotype was recorded many times. This sequence joins TRBV30 and TRBJ2-2, with D tentatively TRBD2 (5 bases). With 1 base removed from V and 6 bases from J, the gap between germline ends came to 6 bases. The germline CDR1 and CDR2 sequences are GTSNPN and SVGIG (reference sequence). The CDR3 length is 12 residues. CDR3 sequence reads: CAWSGRSGELFF. The CDR3 nucleotides are TGTGCCTGGAGTGGGAGGTCCGGGGAGCTGTTTTTT.

Regarding this clonotype: The conserved phenylalanine or tryptophan is not found at the CDR3 terminus, so this likely reflects a read error. This chain connects TRBV7-2 to TRBJ2-3; 10 positions agree with TRBD2. V gave up 4 bases and J gave up 5 bases; unmatched junction bases: 9. From germline, CDR1 is SGHTA and CDR2 FQGNSA. The CDR3 sequence is 16 residues long. The CDR3, as DNA: TGTGCCAGCAGCTCACCCCATACTAGCGGGAAAGATACGCAGTATGTT. Its translation is CASSSPHTSGKDTQYV.

This clonotype was detected ten times or more. The genes are TRBV7-2 and TRBJ2-1, with TRBD2 identical over 7 bases. Germline V gene data show CDR1 as SGHTA and CDR2 as FQGNSA. The CDR3 runs to 15 residues. Trimming removed 5 bases from V and 6 bases from J; junction bases left unmatched: 10. The CDR3 nucleotides are TGTGCCAGCAGCCGTCCGGCTAGCGGCTCCAATGAGCAGTTCTTC. This sequence encodes CASSRPASGSNEQFF.

This CDR3 reads CASSPGQGWGGEQFF. In DNA, the CDR3 is TGTGCCAGCAGCCCGGGACAGGGGTGGGGGGGTGAGCAGTTCTTC. The chain combines TRBV7-9 with TRBJ2-1, with 10 bases identical to TRBD1. The germline CDR1 and CDR2 sequences are SEHNR and FQNEAQ (reference sequence). Germline trimming cut 5 bases from V and 9 bases from J; bases unmatched to any gene: 10. The CDR3 contains 15 residues. The full variable domain, its missing parts supplied by reference TRBV7-9 and TRBJ2-1, is DTGVSQNPRHKITKRGQNVTFRCDPISEHNRLYWYRQTLGQGPEFLTYFQNEAQLEKSRLLSDRFSAERPKGSFSTLEIQRTEQGDSAMYLCASSPGQGWGGEQFFGPGTRLTVL.

The chain combines TRBV4-1 with TRBJ2-5; D may match TRBD1 or TRBD2 (5 bases each). The CDR3 spans 15 residues. Per the germline V gene, CDR1 is MGHRA and CDR2 is YSYEKL. Trimming cost V 1 base and J 1 base, with 10 bases left between them. CDR3 amino acids: CASSQVRGIQETQYF. The CDR3 nucleotides read TGCGCCAGCAGCCAAGTCCGGGGCATCCAAGAGACCCAGTACTTC.

This clonotype was observed a handful of times. This sequence joins TRBV6-5 and TRBJ2-1; 9 bases line up with TRBD2. The trim removed 5 bases at V and 8 bases at J, leaving 7 bases unmatched. This CDR3 comprises 14 residues. Germline assignment: CDR1 MNHEY and CDR2 SVGAGI. CDR3 loop: CASSIAGVGDEQFF. The CDR3 DNA is TGTGCCAGCAGTATAGCGGGAGTAGGGGATGAGCAGTTCTTC.

This clonotype was detected ten times or more. The CDR3 spells CASSTRTTGGLADTQYF. The CDR3 DNA reads as TGTGCCAGCAGCACCCGGACTACAGGGGGGTTGGCAGATACGCAGTATTTT. The chain couples TRBV11-2 to TRBJ2-3; 8 nucleotides align to TRBD1. Germline V gene data show CDR1 as SGHAT and CDR2 as FQNNGV. J lost 4 bases, V lost 5 bases, and 14 bases had no gene match. The CDR3 totals 17 residues. The entire variable domain, with the rest obtained from reference TRBV11-2 and TRBJ2-3, is as follows: EAGVAQSPRYKIIEKRQSVAFWCNPISGHATLYWYQQILGQGPKLLIQFQNNGVVDDSQLPKDRFSAERLKGVDSTLKIQPAKLEDSAVYLCASSTRTTGGLADTQYFGPGTRLTVL.

This clonotype was counted a few times. The chain couples TRBV7-9 to TRBJ2-5, with 9 bases lining up with TRBD2. Germline CDR1 reads SEHNR; CDR2 reads FQNEAQ (reference sequence). This CDR3 region has 18 residues. Unmatched junction bases numbered 15, after V lost 2 bases and J lost 5 bases. CDR3: CASSLILTSGGEAETQYF. The CDR3 region has the DNA TGTGCCAGCAGCTTAATACTGACTAGCGGAGGGGAGGCGGAGACCCAGTACTTC.

This clonotype was picked up a small number of times. The chain has TRBV4-2 and TRBJ1-5, with 8 bases identical to TRBD1. This CDR3 has 15 amino acids. The ends lost 1 base at V and 7 bases at J; junction bases unmatched: 6. Looked up from germline, CDR1 is LGHNA and CDR2 is YNFKEQ. The CDR3 nucleotides read TGTGCCAGCAGCCAAGTTACGACAGGGGCCCAGCCCCAGCATTTT. It is translated as CASSQVTTGAQPQHF.

This chain links TRBV29-1 with TRBJ1-2; D is ambiguous. Germline V gives CDR1 SQVTM, CDR2 ANQGSEA. This CDR3 is 12 amino acids long. Trimming shortened V by 8 bases and J by 4 bases, and 14 bases separated the two germline ends. CDR3 in amino acids: CSSEGSVYGYTF. Here the CDR3 DNA reads TGCAGCAGTGAGGGCAGTGTCTATGGCTACACCTTC. Full variable domain (rest looked up from reference TRBV29-1 and TRBJ1-2): SAVISQKPSRDICQRGTSLTIQCQVDSQVTMMFWYRQQPGQSLTLIATANQGSEATYESGFVIDKFPISRPNLTFSTLTVSNMSPEDSSIYLCSSEGSVYGYTFGSGTRLTVV.

This clonotype was seen repeatedly, ten times or more. The genes are TRBV25-1 and TRBJ2-1; TRBD2 aligns across 8 bases. There are 13 residues in the CDR3. Germline lookup yields CDR1 MGHDK and CDR2 SYGVNS. With 8 bases clipped from V and 5 bases from J, the junction kept 5 bases outside the gene matches. CDR3 bases: TGTGCCAGCGGTAGCGGGATACACAATGAGCAGTTCTTC. Translated: CASGSGIHNEQFF.

This clonotype appeared many times. The chain joins TRBV3-1 to TRBJ2-7, with 10 bases identical to TRBD1. This CDR3 is built from 15 residues. V lost 4 bases to trimming and J lost 7 bases; unmatched junction nucleotides: 10. Germline V gene sequence: CDR1 LGHDT, CDR2 YNNKEL (reference sequence). CDR3 region: CASSRPGQGMREQYF. The CDR3 DNA reads as TGTGCCAGCAGCCGCCCGGGACAGGGGATGAGGGAGCAGTACTTC.

This clonotype was counted between two and nine times. This rearrangement joins TRBV4-2 to TRBJ2-1; TRBD2 matches at 9 bases. Trimming cost V 0 bases and J 3 bases; bases outside gene matches: 3. Germline V gene sequence: CDR1 LGHNA, CDR2 YNFKEQ. The CDR3 totals 16 residues. The CDR3: CASSQEGTSRYNEQFF. The DNA of the CDR3 is TGTGCCAGCAGCCAAGAGGGGACTAGCCGCTACAATGAGCAGTTCTTC.

A remark on this clonotype: Just one base apart from a much larger clone, this may be a read error. The chain carries TRBV28 and TRBJ2-2; D is ambiguous. Trimming stripped 8 bases from V and 4 bases from J, with 20 bases between. This CDR3 contains 16 residues. Germline V gene data show CDR1 as MDHEN and CDR2 as SYDVKM. DNA of the CDR3: TGTGCCAGCGGGTTCCCTCTTGTACAGAGCACCGGGGAGCTGTTTTTT. Its translation: CASGFPLVQSTGELFF.

This sequence joins TRBV7-3 and TRBJ2-1, with TRBD1 identical over 7 bases. The V gene's germline CDR1 is SGHTA and CDR2 FQGTGA. The ends lost 5 bases at V and 9 bases at J; junction bases unmatched: 7. This CDR3 is 13 amino acids long. The CDR3 coding sequence is TGTGCCAGCAGCACAGACAGGGTAGGTGAGCAGTTCTTC. This codes for CASSTDRVGEQFF. Full variable domain (remainder filled in from reference TRBV7-3 and TRBJ2-1): GAGVSQTPSNKVTEKGKYVELRCDPISGHTALYWYRQSLGQGPEFLIYFQGTGAADDSGLPNDRFFAVRPEGSVSTLKIQRTERGDSAVYLCASSTDRVGEQFFGPGTRLTVL.

This clonotype was observed at least ten times. The gene calls are TRBV5-1 and TRBJ2-1; 11 positions match TRBD1. In germline, CDR1 is SGHRS, CDR2 YFSETQ. The CDR3 runs to 14 residues. The V and J ends lost 4 bases and 8 bases, in that order; junction bases with no gene match: 5. This CDR3 reads CASSPGQGVDEQFF. The CDR3 DNA is TGCGCCAGCAGCCCGGGACAGGGGGTGGATGAGCAGTTCTTC.

V is TRBV3-1 and J is TRBJ1-3; no firm D call. This CDR3 has 14 residues. Germline V CDR1 and CDR2: LGHDT, YNNKEL (reference sequence). Trimming removed 3 bases from V and 6 bases from J, with 12 bases in between. CDR3 sequence (DNA): TGTGCCAGCAGCCACCGGACCGTTGAAAACACCATATATTTT. Translated, it gives CASSHRTVENTIYF.